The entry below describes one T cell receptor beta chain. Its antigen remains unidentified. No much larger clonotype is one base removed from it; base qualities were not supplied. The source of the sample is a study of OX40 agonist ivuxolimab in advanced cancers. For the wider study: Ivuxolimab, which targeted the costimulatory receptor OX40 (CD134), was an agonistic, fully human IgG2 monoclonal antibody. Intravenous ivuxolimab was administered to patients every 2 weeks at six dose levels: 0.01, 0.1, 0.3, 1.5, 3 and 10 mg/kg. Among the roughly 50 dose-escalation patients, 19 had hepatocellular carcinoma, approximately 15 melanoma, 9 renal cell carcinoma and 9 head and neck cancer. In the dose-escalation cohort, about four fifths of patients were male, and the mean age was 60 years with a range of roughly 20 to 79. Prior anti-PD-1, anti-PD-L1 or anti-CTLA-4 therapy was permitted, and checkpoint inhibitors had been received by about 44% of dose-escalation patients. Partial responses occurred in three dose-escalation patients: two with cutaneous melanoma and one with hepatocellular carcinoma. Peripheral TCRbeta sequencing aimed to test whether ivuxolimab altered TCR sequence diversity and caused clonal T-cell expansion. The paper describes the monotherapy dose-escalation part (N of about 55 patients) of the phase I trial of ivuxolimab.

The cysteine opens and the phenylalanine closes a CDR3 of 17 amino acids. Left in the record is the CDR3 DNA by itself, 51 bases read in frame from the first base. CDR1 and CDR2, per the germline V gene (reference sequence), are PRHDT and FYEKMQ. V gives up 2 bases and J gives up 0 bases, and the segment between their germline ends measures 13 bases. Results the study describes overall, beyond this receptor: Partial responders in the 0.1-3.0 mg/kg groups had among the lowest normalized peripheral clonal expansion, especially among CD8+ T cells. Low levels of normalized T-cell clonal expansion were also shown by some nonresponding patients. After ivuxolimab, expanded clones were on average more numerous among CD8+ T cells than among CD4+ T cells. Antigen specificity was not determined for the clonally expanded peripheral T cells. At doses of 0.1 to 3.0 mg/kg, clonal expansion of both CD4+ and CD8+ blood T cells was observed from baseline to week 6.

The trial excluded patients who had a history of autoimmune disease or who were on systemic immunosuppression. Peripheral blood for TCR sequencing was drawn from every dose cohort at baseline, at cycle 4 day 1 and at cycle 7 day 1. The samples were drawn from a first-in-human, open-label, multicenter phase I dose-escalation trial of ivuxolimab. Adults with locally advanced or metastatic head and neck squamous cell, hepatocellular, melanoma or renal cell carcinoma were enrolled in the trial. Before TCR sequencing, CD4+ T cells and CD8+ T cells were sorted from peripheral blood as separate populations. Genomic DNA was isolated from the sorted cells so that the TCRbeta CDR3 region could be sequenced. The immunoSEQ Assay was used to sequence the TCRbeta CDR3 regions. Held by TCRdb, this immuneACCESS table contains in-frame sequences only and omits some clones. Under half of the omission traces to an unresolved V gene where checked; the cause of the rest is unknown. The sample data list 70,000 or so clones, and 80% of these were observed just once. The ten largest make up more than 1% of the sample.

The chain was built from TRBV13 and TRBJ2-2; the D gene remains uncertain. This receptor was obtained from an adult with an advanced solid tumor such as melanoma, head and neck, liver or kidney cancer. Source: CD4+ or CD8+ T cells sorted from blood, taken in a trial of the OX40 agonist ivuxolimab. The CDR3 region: CASSLKALNTNTGELFF. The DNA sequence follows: TGTGCCAGCAGCTTAAAGGCTCTCAACACGAACACCGGGGAGCTGTTTTTT.